A selection of T cell receptor beta chains follows, all from one sample in a study of blood T cell repertoires in COVID-19. Profiled with immunoSEQ multiplex PCR; TCRdb holds only in-frame clones, not every one. This table has roughly 76,000 clones, roughly 80% appearing once. Sequencing input: peripheral blood. All receptors derive from a woman between 65 and 79 years old with acute or convalescent COVID-19. Both conserved end residues are part of each CDR3. Fields, in order: clone size, J gene, D gene, V gene, CDR3 protein, CDR3 DNA. A D gene is named only where the DNA matches it firmly. The size of a clone is reported for some rows only, either as once, few or many, or as a class for expanded clones.

abundance: -; j_gene: TRBJ2-7; d_gene: -; v_gene: TRBV29-1; CDR3aa: CSVAGPRTADISYEQYF; CDR3nt: TGCAGCGTTGCGGGACCGCGGACAGCCGATATCTCCTACGAGCAGTACTTC
abundance: -; j_gene: TRBJ2-2; d_gene: TRBD2; v_gene: TRBV3-1/TRBV3-2; CDR3aa: CASSPLTSGRSGELFF; CDR3nt: TGTGCCAGCAGCCCCCTGACTAGCGGGAGGTCCGGGGAGCTGTTTTTT
abundance: -; j_gene: TRBJ2-1; d_gene: -; v_gene: TRBV5-6; CDR3aa: CASRNRGGFF; CDR3nt: TGTGCCAGCAGAAACAGGGGAGGATTCTTC
abundance: -; j_gene: TRBJ1-6; d_gene: TRBD1; v_gene: TRBV27; CDR3aa: CASRKGAVYNSPLHF; CDR3nt: TGTGCCAGCCGGAAGGGGGCCGTCTATAATTCACCCCTCCACTTT
abundance: -; j_gene: TRBJ1-1; d_gene: -; v_gene: TRBV30; CDR3aa: CAWIGGARAEAFF; CDR3nt: TGTGCCTGGATAGGGGGGGCGCGAGCTGAAGCTTTCTTT
abundance: -; j_gene: TRBJ1-5; d_gene: TRBD1; v_gene: TRBV27; CDR3aa: CASSGTGGIQPQHF; CDR3nt: TGTGCCAGCAGTGGGACAGGGGGGATTCAGCCCCAGCATTTT
abundance: -; j_gene: TRBJ1-1; d_gene: TRBD1; v_gene: TRBV5-1; CDR3aa: CASSWRGQGTGTEAFF; CDR3nt: TGCGCCAGCAGCTGGAGGGGACAGGGTACAGGCACTGAAGCTTTCTTT
abundance: -; j_gene: TRBJ1-2; d_gene: -; v_gene: TRBV5-1; CDR3aa: CASSYTGTYGYTF; CDR3nt: TGCGCCAGCAGCTATACAGGGACCTATGGCTACACCTTC
abundance: -; j_gene: TRBJ2-1; d_gene: TRBD2; v_gene: TRBV7-3; CDR3aa: CASSLLAGVGNEQFF; CDR3nt: TGTGCCAGCAGCCTACTAGCGGGAGTCGGAAATGAGCAGTTCTTC
abundance: -; j_gene: TRBJ1-6; d_gene: -; v_gene: TRBV6-5; CDR3aa: CASRLLDYNSPLHF; CDR3nt: TGTGCCAGCAGATTATTAGACTATAATTCACCCCTCCACTTT
abundance: -; j_gene: TRBJ2-3; d_gene: TRBD1; v_gene: TRBV5-1; CDR3aa: CASSLDRGRTDTQYF; CDR3nt: TGCGCCAGCAGCTTGGACAGGGGACGCACAGATACGCAGTATTTT
abundance: -; j_gene: TRBJ2-2; d_gene: -; v_gene: TRBV5-5; CDR3aa: CASSLDISNTGELFF; CDR3nt: TGTGCCAGCAGCTTGGACATTTCGAACACCGGGGAGCTGTTTTTT
abundance: -; j_gene: TRBJ2-2; d_gene: TRBD2; v_gene: TRBV2; CDR3aa: CASSEPGGRGSGELFF; CDR3nt: TGTGCCAGCAGTGAACCGGGGGGGCGCGGTAGCGGGGAGCTGTTTTTT
abundance: -; j_gene: TRBJ2-7; d_gene: TRBD1; v_gene: TRBV5-1; CDR3aa: CASSLRPGTGGHEQYF; CDR3nt: TGCGCCAGCAGCTTGCGTCCAGGGACAGGGGGCCACGAGCAGTACTTC
abundance: once; j_gene: TRBJ2-2; d_gene: -; v_gene: TRBV7-3; CDR3aa: CASRLTNTGELFF; CDR3nt: TGTGCCAGCAGACTTACTAACACCGGGGAGCTGTTTTTT
abundance: few; j_gene: TRBJ1-5; d_gene: TRBD1; v_gene: TRBV7-2; CDR3aa: CASSETGVNQPQHF; CDR3nt: TGTGCCAGCAGCGAGACAGGGGTCAATCAGCCCCAGCATTTT
abundance: -; j_gene: TRBJ2-1; d_gene: TRBD1; v_gene: TRBV5-1; CDR3aa: CASSGGGTGGSSNEQFF; CDR3nt: TGCGCCAGCAGCGGAGGGGGGACAGGGGGATCCTCCAATGAGCAGTTCTTC
abundance: -; j_gene: TRBJ1-4; d_gene: TRBD1; v_gene: TRBV2; CDR3aa: CASHRDRGGTNEKLFF; CDR3nt: TGTGCCAGCCACCGGGACAGGGGTGGAACTAATGAAAAACTGTTTTTT
abundance: -; j_gene: TRBJ2-7; d_gene: TRBD1; v_gene: TRBV18; CDR3aa: CASSPPGQGPTRNSDEQYF; CDR3nt: TGTGCCAGCTCACCACCGGGACAGGGCCCCACCAGGAATTCGGACGAGCAGTACTTC
abundance: once; j_gene: TRBJ1-5; d_gene: -; v_gene: TRBV6-6; CDR3aa: CASSWGGQGNQPQHF; CDR3nt: TGTGCCTCCTCCTGGGGGGGCCAGGGGAATCAGCCCCAGCATTTT
abundance: -; j_gene: TRBJ2-1; d_gene: -; v_gene: TRBV7-8; CDR3aa: CASSLGRHNEQFF; CDR3nt: TGTGCCAGCAGCTTAGGGCGGCACAATGAGCAGTTCTTC
abundance: few; j_gene: TRBJ2-7; d_gene: TRBD1; v_gene: TRBV7-8; CDR3aa: CASSLTGTGKIEQYF; CDR3nt: TGTGCCAGCAGCTTAACCGGGACAGGGAAGATCGAGCAGTACTTC
abundance: once; j_gene: TRBJ1-2; d_gene: -; v_gene: TRBV3-1/TRBV3-2; CDR3aa: CASSYAGNLNYGYTF; CDR3nt: TGTGCCAGCAGTTACGCAGGGAATTTGAACTATGGCTACACCTTC
abundance: -; j_gene: TRBJ1-6; d_gene: -; v_gene: TRBV3-1/TRBV3-2; CDR3aa: CASSQAGVSGSPLHF; CDR3nt: TGTGCCAGCAGCCAAGCTGGGGTAAGCGGGTCACCCCTCCACTTT
abundance: -; j_gene: TRBJ2-7; d_gene: -; v_gene: TRBV6-5; CDR3aa: CASWDITYEQYF; CDR3nt: TGTGCCAGCTGGGACATTACCTACGAGCAGTACTTC
abundance: -; j_gene: TRBJ2-7; d_gene: -; v_gene: TRBV24-1; CDR3aa: CATSGSGSEQYF; CDR3nt: TGTGCCACCAGTGGTTCTGGCTCAGAGCAGTACTTC
abundance: once; j_gene: TRBJ2-7; d_gene: TRBD1; v_gene: TRBV2; CDR3aa: CASSESGQGTYEQYF; CDR3nt: TGTGCCAGCAGTGAATCGGGACAGGGGACCTACGAGCAGTACTTC
abundance: once; j_gene: TRBJ1-2; d_gene: -; v_gene: TRBV5-1; CDR3aa: CASSPVRENYGYTF; CDR3nt: TGCGCCAGCAGCCCCGTAAGGGAGAACTATGGCTACACCTTC
abundance: -; j_gene: TRBJ2-7; d_gene: TRBD2; v_gene: TRBV28; CDR3aa: CASRGTSGSISEQYF; CDR3nt: TGTGCCAGCAGGGGGACTAGCGGGAGTATAAGCGAGCAGTACTTC
abundance: -; j_gene: TRBJ1-1; d_gene: TRBD1; v_gene: TRBV27; CDR3aa: CASSPGQGKGYTEAFF; CDR3nt: TGTGCCAGCAGTCCGGGACAGGGAAAGGGGTACACTGAAGCTTTCTTT
abundance: once; j_gene: TRBJ2-1; d_gene: -; v_gene: TRBV19; CDR3aa: CASTSTTAGSSYNEQFF; CDR3nt: TGTGCCAGTACCTCGACCACCGCGGGGAGCTCCTACAATGAGCAGTTCTTC
abundance: -; j_gene: TRBJ1-1; d_gene: -; v_gene: TRBV19; CDR3aa: CASSRSQAGREAFF; CDR3nt: TGTGCCAGTAGTAGGTCACAGGCCGGGAGAGAAGCTTTCTTT
abundance: -; j_gene: TRBJ1-6; d_gene: TRBD1; v_gene: TRBV5-1; CDR3aa: CASSVGQGQWSPLHF; CDR3nt: TGCGCCAGCAGCGTTGGACAGGGTCAATGGTCACCCCTCCACTTT
abundance: -; j_gene: TRBJ2-2; d_gene: TRBD1; v_gene: TRBV6-1; CDR3aa: CASSEGQGAPGELFF; CDR3nt: TGTGCCAGCAGTGAAGGCCAGGGGGCGCCCGGGGAGCTGTTTTTT
abundance: -; j_gene: TRBJ2-4; d_gene: TRBD2; v_gene: TRBV3-1/TRBV3-2; CDR3aa: CASSREAGVGKNIQYF; CDR3nt: TGTGCCAGCAGCCGGGAAGCGGGAGTAGGAAAAAACATTCAGTACTTC
abundance: -; j_gene: TRBJ1-2; d_gene: TRBD1; v_gene: TRBV29-1; CDR3aa: CSETGGANYGYTF; CDR3nt: TGCAGCGAAACAGGGGGCGCTAACTATGGCTACACCTTC
abundance: -; j_gene: TRBJ2-1; d_gene: TRBD2; v_gene: TRBV7-2; CDR3aa: CASSLSGGPYNEQFF; CDR3nt: TGTGCCAGCAGCTTAAGCGGGGGGCCCTACAATGAGCAGTTCTTC
abundance: -; j_gene: TRBJ2-7; d_gene: -; v_gene: TRBV27; CDR3aa: CASSLWGRRSYEQYF; CDR3nt: TGTGCCAGCAGTTTATGGGGCAGGCGATCCTACGAGCAGTACTTC
abundance: few; j_gene: TRBJ2-7; d_gene: TRBD1; v_gene: TRBV5-1; CDR3aa: CASSPTGQAYEQYF; CDR3nt: TGCGCCAGCAGCCCTACGGGACAGGCTTACGAGCAGTACTTC
abundance: -; j_gene: TRBJ1-2; d_gene: -; v_gene: TRBV2; CDR3aa: CASSETTTSYGYTF; CDR3nt: TGTGCCAGCAGTGAAACGACCACTAGCTATGGCTACACCTTC
abundance: -; j_gene: TRBJ2-7; d_gene: TRBD1; v_gene: TRBV6-1; CDR3aa: CASSEAPTGHHEQYF; CDR3nt: TGTGCCAGCAGTGAAGCTCCGACAGGGCACCACGAGCAGTACTTC
abundance: -; j_gene: TRBJ2-5; d_gene: -; v_gene: TRBV12-3/TRBV12-4; CDR3aa: CASSLGLKGVQYF; CDR3nt: TGTGCCAGCAGTTTAGGCCTAAAGGGGGTCCAGTACTTC
abundance: -; j_gene: TRBJ1-6; d_gene: -; v_gene: TRBV3-1/TRBV3-2; CDR3aa: CASSQTGQGSSPLHF; CDR3nt: TGTGCCAGCAGCCAAACCGGGCAGGGGAGTTCACCCCTCCACTTT
abundance: -; j_gene: TRBJ2-7; d_gene: TRBD2; v_gene: TRBV4-1; CDR3aa: CASSHGIAGGSDEQYF; CDR3nt: TGCGCCAGCAGCCACGGGATAGCGGGTGGGTCAGACGAGCAGTACTTC
abundance: -; j_gene: TRBJ1-6; d_gene: -; v_gene: TRBV6-6; CDR3aa: CASTPGRGKGSPLHF; CDR3nt: TGTGCCAGCACCCCGGGTAGGGGGAAGGGGTCACCCCTCCACTTT
abundance: -; j_gene: TRBJ2-1; d_gene: TRBD2; v_gene: TRBV30; CDR3aa: CAWSIYSGSTGEQFF; CDR3nt: TGTGCCTGGAGTATATATAGCGGGAGTACGGGTGAGCAGTTCTTC
abundance: -; j_gene: TRBJ2-2; d_gene: TRBD1; v_gene: TRBV11-2; CDR3aa: CASSLEGQVNTGELFF; CDR3nt: TGTGCCAGCAGCTTAGAGGGACAGGTGAACACCGGGGAGCTGTTTTTT
abundance: -; j_gene: TRBJ1-1; d_gene: -; v_gene: TRBV6-5; CDR3aa: CASRTQGGITEAFF; CDR3nt: TGTGCCAGCAGGACACAGGGCGGCATCACTGAAGCTTTCTTT